This T cell receptor (beta chain) came from a study of blood T cell repertoires in COVID-19. Study details: T cells, B-cell-depleted T cells, or PBMCs provided the cDNA or gDNA that served as material.

In germline, CDR1 is SEHNR, CDR2 FQNEAQ (reference sequence). Trimming left V 4 bases short and J 4 bases short, with 14 bases between. The CDR3 is 14 amino acids. Profiled with immunoSEQ multiplex PCR; TCRdb holds only in-frame clones, not every one. The table lists fewer than 700,000 clones, less than 90% of them singletons, with roughly 7.4% in the top ten. The chain links TRBV7-9 to TRBJ2-7; D may be TRBD2 (5 bases). Sequencing input: peripheral blood. This clonotype was sampled from a woman aged 45-60 years with COVID-19, enrolled during active disease. The CDR3 region has the DNA TGTGCCAGCAGCTACGGTCTGGAGGCATACGAGCAGTACTTC. As protein: CASSYGLEAYEQYF.